This TCR beta chain was observed in a study of metastatic and nonmetastatic thyroid tumors (TCRdb year 2020). Broadly, across the study: Repertoires were compared across peripheral blood and tumor or nodule tissue samples from malignant and benign thyroid patients.

Libraries were prepared through PCR. Sequencing instrument: Illumina HiSeq 4000. High-throughput sequencing was used to profile the TCR beta-chain CDR3 region of every patient. The original pipeline was this. CDR3 differences across clinicopathological groups were used to build a classifier for discriminating distant-metastatic papillary thyroid cancer patients. The Shannon index was used to assess repertoire diversity, and the Morisita-Horn index was used to assess tumor-blood repertoire similarity. TCRdb reworked the public reads: Q25 trimming with fastp, MiXCR clone assembly, productive beta chains retained. In this record, the V and J calls reflect TCRdb's handling and not the investigators' own analysis. In all, the sample holds roughly 12,000 clones, and roughly two fifths of those were seen once. Around 16% of the sample is held by the ten biggest clonotypes. Per the germline V gene (reference sequence), DFQATT is the CDR1 and SNEGSKA is the CDR2. Trimming accounts for 4 bases at V and 11 bases at J, while the number of junction bases matched to no gene is 25. The CDR3 numbers 17 residues from cysteine through phenylalanine. Just CDR3 DNA is preserved here, 51 bases in frame from base 1.

What the authors observed across the whole study: TCR beta diversity was reported as significantly higher in malignant tumors than in benign nodules, in both blood and tumor samples.

A word on this clone: Its antigen has not been determined. No clone much larger than this one lies a single base away; base qualities are absent.

Before undergoing thyroid surgery, none of the patients had been given any kind of treatment. Patient clinical samples collected from 2012 to 2018 were retrospectively analysed using T-cell receptor beta sequencing. Recombination joined TRBV20-1 with TRBJ2-5; 7 bases in the junction line up with TRBD2. The material sequenced was tumor tissue. This clonotype was sampled from a female donor with papillary thyroid cancer or a benign thyroid nodule (not recorded which). Some clones in this sample may be carry-over from other donors' samples. The sequenced DNA is TGCAGTGCTAAAAACCTTCCGGGAGGTGGAGGAAGGGAGGAACAGTACTTC. Its translation reads: CSAKNLPGGGGREEQYF.